Described below is a single TCR beta chain sequence and its context. Its target is not known. The entry originates in a study of CXCR3-negative and CXCR3-positive naive CD8 T cells. The study made its TRB cDNA libraries by 5' RACE, adding UMI labels. Reanalyzing the 5' RACE reads, TCRdb keeps one entry per CDR3 protein, without DNA. Its clone listing holds tens of thousands of distinct CDR3 sequences. In triplicate, each CD8+ T cell subset was sorted at under 350,000 cells per replicate. A CD45RO-CCR7+CD27+CD95- profile was what naive CD8+ T cells displayed. Study-level results: Sequencing showed both naive subsets with comparably high diversity, and memory CD8+ cells much lower. Naive subsets had comparable surface CD5, so TRB CDR3 properties gauged TCR strength.

From germline, CDR1 is MGHRA and CDR2 YSYEKL. The CDR3 runs 15 residues. The receptor was derived from a human donor in good health. Some clones in this sample may be carry-over from other donors' samples. This sequence joins TRBV4-1 and TRBJ2-7; the TCRdb D gene call, TRBD1, has no DNA to confirm it. The material sequenced was naive CXCR3- CD8+ T cells from blood. The subset: CD45RO-CCR7+CD27+CD95- naive CD8+ T cells lacking CXCR3 (TNR3-). CDR3 region: CASSLPGQGRSEQYF.